This note documents a single TCR beta chain sequence. This entry comes from a study of CD8 T cells in Susac syndrome. Germline values: CDR1 MNHNS, CDR2 SASEGT. CDR3 length: 18 amino acids. Trimming removed 8 bases from V and 6 bases from J; junction bases left unmatched: 21. The sequenced target, TCR beta, came from blood CD8+ and CD4+ T cells. RNA totalling about 0.45 to 1 ug underwent reverse transcription with random hexamers. TCRdb passed the immunoSEQ multiplex PCR reads through MiXCR, listing each CDR3 protein once. The sample carries a few hundred thousand distinct CDR3 sequences, just over 90% recorded once.

Material for sequencing was CD4+ T cells from PBMCs. The chain carries TRBV6-1 and TRBJ2-2, with 7 nucleotides matching TRBD1. This TCR derives from a human donor with multiple sclerosis. DNA for the CDR3: TGTGCCAGCTTGTCCGACTTTCCGGGACAGCCGCTCGCCGGGGAGCTGTTTTTT. Its translation is CASLSDFPGQPLAGELFF.